These 19 T cell receptor beta chains came from one sample sequenced in a study of blood T cell repertoires in COVID-19. Sequencing used immunoSEQ multiplex PCR; TCRdb keeps in-frame clones, though not all of them. The sample shows about 110,000 clones, roughly 71% of them seen only once. The sequencing input was peripheral blood. The receptor source for this set is an elderly man with acute or convalescent COVID-19.

The chain carries TRBV28 and TRBJ1-1; 8 nucleotides align to TRBD1. V lost 5 bases and J lost 3; bases outside the gene matches: 11. This CDR3 comprises 16 residues. Germline V gene sequence: CDR1 MDHEN, CDR2 SYDVKM. CDR3 sequence reads: CASSLNSGTGHTEAFF. CDR3 nucleotide sequence: TGTGCCAGCAGTCTAAATTCCGGGACAGGACACACTGAAGCTTTCTTT.

This clone appeared once. The rearrangement links TRBV18 to TRBJ1-2; TRBD1 aligns across 12 bases. The CDR3 runs to 14 residues. Germline V gene lookup returns CDR1 KGHSH and CDR2 LQKENI. V was pared by 2 bases and J by 8 bases, with 3 bases of the junction left unmatched. The CDR3 DNA reads as TGTGCCAGCTCACCAGGGGACAGGGGGCGCGGCTACACCTTC. Translated, it gives CASSPGDRGRGYTF.

The rearrangement uses TRBV7-2 and TRBJ2-3; TRBD1 matches at 8 bases. In germline, CDR1 is SGHTA, CDR2 FQGNSA. Trimming took 5 bases from V and 5 from J; bases not matched to a gene: 6. This CDR3 is 14 amino acids long. CDR3 sequence (DNA): TGTGCCAGCAGCCCCCCGACAGGGGTAGATACGCAGTATTTT. This gives the protein CASSPPTGVDTQYF.

V and J are TRBV28 and TRBJ1-2; D gene uncertain. Looked up from germline, CDR1 is MDHEN and CDR2 is SYDVKM. Trimming cost V 4 bases and J 2 bases, with 8 bases left between them. The CDR3 contains 13 residues. This CDR3 is CASSSGKNYGYTF. The CDR3 coding sequence is TGTGCCAGCAGTTCCGGGAAGAACTATGGCTACACCTTC.

This chain links TRBV4-2 with TRBJ1-5; D uncertain. This CDR3 comprises 13 residues. Germline V gives CDR1 LGHNA, CDR2 YNFKEQ. V lost 0 bases, J lost 7 bases, and 7 bases lay in between. CDR3 bases: TGTGCCAGCAGCCAAGATGAGGGACAGCCCCAGCATTTT. It encodes CASSQDEGQPQHF.

The sample holds a few counts of this clone. This sequence joins TRBV6-5 and TRBJ2-1; 8 bases match TRBD2. This CDR3 contains 15 residues. CDR1 is MNHEY and CDR2 is SVGAGI in the germline V gene. Unmatched junction bases numbered 5, after V lost 5 bases and J lost 2 bases. The CDR3 is CASSRLAQTYNEQFF. For the CDR3, the DNA is TGTGCCAGCAGTAGACTAGCGCAGACCTACAATGAGCAGTTCTTC.

This clone was detected only once. The chain links TRBV25-1 to TRBJ1-5, with no clear D. Trimming cost V 4 bases and J 7 bases, with 11 bases left between them. CDR3 length: 13 residues. Germline-derived CDR1 and CDR2 are MGHDK and SYGVNS. Here the CDR3 DNA reads TGTGCCAGCAGTGTGTCAGGTGGCCAGCCCCAGCATTTT. It translates to CASSVSGGQPQHF.

This chain joins TRBV2 and TRBJ2-7; 10 nucleotides agree with TRBD2. Per the germline V gene, CDR1 is SNHLY and CDR2 is FYNNEI. The V segment lost 6 bases and the J segment 6 bases; nucleotides outside the gene matches: 8. CDR3 length equals 14 residues. CDR3 nucleotides: TGTGCCAGCAGGACTAGCGGGCTTGGGGGCGAGCAGTACTTC. It translates to CASRTSGLGGEQYF.

The gene calls are TRBV19 and TRBJ2-7; 10 positions match TRBD1. The CDR3 is made up of 12 amino acids. The V and J ends lost 3 bases and 9 bases, in that order; junction bases with no gene match: 2. Germline CDR1 is LNHDA and CDR2 is SQIVND (reference sequence). The CDR3 is CASSMTGGGQYF. CDR3 sequence (DNA): TGTGCCAGTAGTATGACAGGGGGCGGGCAGTACTTC.

V usage is TRBV7-9 and J usage is TRBJ1-4; D remains unclear. The germline CDR1 and CDR2 sequences are SEHNR and FQNEAQ (reference sequence). This CDR3 has 15 residues. The ends were cut back, 1 base at V and 6 bases at J, with 12 bases in the middle. The CDR3 region is CASSLDVSVHEKLFF. Written as DNA, the CDR3 is TGTGCCAGCAGCTTAGACGTCAGCGTCCATGAAAAACTGTTTTTT.

This clone was observed at least ten times. The chain carries TRBV5-6 and TRBJ1-6; TRBD1 aligns across 10 bases. The CDR3 length is 14 residues. Per germline, CDR1 SGHDT and CDR2 YYEEEE. After removal of 4 bases from V and 9 bases from J, the junction contained 4 bases not matched to a gene. The CDR3 DNA sequence: TGTGCCAGCAGCCCCGGGACAGGGGCTTCACCCCTCCACTTT. It is translated as CASSPGTGASPLHF.

The CDR3 sequence is CASRAGVHYEQYF. CDR3 nucleotides: TGTGCCAGCCGGGCGGGAGTCCACTACGAGCAGTACTTC. V and J are TRBV12-3 or TRBV12-4 and TRBJ2-7; 7 nucleotides agree with TRBD2. V lost 8 bases and J lost 3; bases outside the gene matches: 7. The CDR3 sequence is 13 residues long.

A word on this clone: Distinct nucleotide sequences in the sample also encode this CDR3. The chain carries TRBV20-1 and TRBJ2-5; the match to TRBD1 covers 7 bases. CDR1 and CDR2 (germline): DFQATT, SNEGSKA (reference sequence). The CDR3 loop spans 11 amino acids. V lost 5 bases, J lost 5 bases, and 2 bases stayed unmatched. Here the CDR3 reads CSADRVETQYF. The CDR3 DNA sequence: TGCAGTGCTGACAGGGTGGAGACCCAGTACTTC.

This chain links TRBV2 with TRBJ2-2; TRBD1 is a possible D gene (5 bases). CDR3 size: 14 residues. V lost 6 bases and J lost 4, with 12 bases in between. The germline V gene encodes CDR1 SNHLY and CDR2 FYNNEI. The CDR3 loop is CASSNRPLTGELFF. CDR3 bases: TGTGCCAGCAGCAACAGGCCCCTCACCGGGGAGCTGTTTTTT.

The table lists this clone with a few counts. The chain has TRBV28 and TRBJ1-5; D ambiguous. The CDR3 has 15 residues. V was shortened by 10 bases and J by 0 bases, with 16 bases between the two germline ends. Germline CDR1 is MDHEN and CDR2 is SYDVKM. This CDR3 reads CATSSGSNSNQPQHF. The CDR3 DNA sequence: TGTGCCACCTCATCCGGGAGCAATAGCAATCAGCCCCAGCATTTT.

This clone was found a few times. The chain is built from TRBV3-1 (or the pseudogene TRBV3-2) and TRBJ1-1, with a possible D match to TRBD1 (5 bases). The CDR3 is 14 residues long. Germline values: CDR1 LGHDT, CDR2 YNNKEL (reference sequence). Trimming took off 0 bases at V and 1 base at J, with 6 bases between the two ends. This CDR3 is CASSQEGGNTEAFF. Here the CDR3 DNA reads TGTGCCAGCAGCCAAGAGGGGGGGAACACTGAAGCTTTCTTT.

V and J are TRBV14 and TRBJ2-2; 7 bases map to TRBD1. Per germline, CDR1 SGHDN and CDR2 FVKESK. Unmatched junction bases numbered 8, after V lost 0 bases and J lost 4 bases. The CDR3 loop spans 17 amino acids. Written as DNA, the CDR3 is TGTGCCAGCAGCCAAGACTTGACAGGGTTCGCCACCGGGGAGCTGTTTTTT. This encodes CASSQDLTGFATGELFF.

The chain has TRBV24-1 and TRBJ2-3, with 9 bases identical to TRBD2. Per the germline V gene, CDR1 is KGHDR and CDR2 is SFDVKD. The CDR3 covers 17 residues. J lost 1 base, V lost 4 bases, and 8 bases had no gene match. CDR3 nucleotides: TGTGCCACCAGTGACCAAAGAGCGGGAGGTGGCACAGATACGCAGTATTTT. This codes for CATSDQRAGGGTDTQYF.

This chain uses TRBV5-5 with TRBJ2-3, with no clear D. V was trimmed by 0 bases and J by 10 bases, leaving 15 bases between them. This CDR3 comprises 14 residues. Germline loops: CDR1 SGHKS, CDR2 YYEKEE (reference sequence). The CDR3 DNA follows: TGTGCCAGCAGCTTGGCCCGAACCGGCCGGGCGCAGTATTTT. This sequence encodes CASSLARTGRAQYF.